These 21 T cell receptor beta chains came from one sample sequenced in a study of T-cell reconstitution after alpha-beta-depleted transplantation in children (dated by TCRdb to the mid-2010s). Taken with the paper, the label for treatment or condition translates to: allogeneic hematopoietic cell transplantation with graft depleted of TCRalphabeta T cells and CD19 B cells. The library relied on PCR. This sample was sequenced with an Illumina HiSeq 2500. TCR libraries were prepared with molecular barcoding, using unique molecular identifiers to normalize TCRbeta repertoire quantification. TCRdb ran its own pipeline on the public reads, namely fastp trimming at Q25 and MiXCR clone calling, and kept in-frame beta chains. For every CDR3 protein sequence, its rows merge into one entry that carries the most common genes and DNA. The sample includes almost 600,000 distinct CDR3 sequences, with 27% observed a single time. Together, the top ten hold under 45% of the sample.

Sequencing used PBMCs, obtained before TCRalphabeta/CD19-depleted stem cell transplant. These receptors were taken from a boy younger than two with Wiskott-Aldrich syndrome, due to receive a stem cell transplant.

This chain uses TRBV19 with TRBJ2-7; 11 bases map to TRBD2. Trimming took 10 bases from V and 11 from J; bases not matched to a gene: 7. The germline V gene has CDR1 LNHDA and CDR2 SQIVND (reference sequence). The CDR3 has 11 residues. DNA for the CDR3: TGTGCCACACTAGCGGGAGAGGAGAAGTACTTC. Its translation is CATLAGEEKYF.

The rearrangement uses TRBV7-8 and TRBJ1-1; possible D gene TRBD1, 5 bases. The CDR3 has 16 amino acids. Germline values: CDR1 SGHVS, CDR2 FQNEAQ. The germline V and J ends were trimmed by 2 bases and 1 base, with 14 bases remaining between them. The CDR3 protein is CASSLWGGSGNTEAFF. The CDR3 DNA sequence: TGTGCCAGCAGCTTATGGGGGGGAAGTGGGAACACTGAAGCTTTCTTT.

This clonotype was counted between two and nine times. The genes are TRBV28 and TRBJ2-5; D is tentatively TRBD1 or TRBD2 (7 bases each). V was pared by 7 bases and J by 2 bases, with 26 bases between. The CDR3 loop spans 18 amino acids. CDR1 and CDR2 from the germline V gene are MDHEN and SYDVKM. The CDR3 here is CASTGGWTSLLGQETQYF. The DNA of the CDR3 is TGTGCCAGCACAGGGGGATGGACTAGTCTATTGGGTCAAGAGACCCAGTACTTC.

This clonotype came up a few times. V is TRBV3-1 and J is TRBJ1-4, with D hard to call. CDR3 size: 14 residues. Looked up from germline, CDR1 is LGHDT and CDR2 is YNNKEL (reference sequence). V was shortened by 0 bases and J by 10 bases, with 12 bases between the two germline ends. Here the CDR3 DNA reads TGTGCCAGCAGCCAAGATAACCGGGAGGGAAAACTGTTTTTT. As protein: CASSQDNREGKLFF. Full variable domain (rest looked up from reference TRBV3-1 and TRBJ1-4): DTAVSQTPKYLVTQMGNDKSIKCEQNLGHDTMYWYKQDSKKFLKIMFSYNNKELIINETVPNRFSPKSPDKAHLNLHINSLELGDSAVYFCASSQDNREGKLFFGSGTQLSVL.

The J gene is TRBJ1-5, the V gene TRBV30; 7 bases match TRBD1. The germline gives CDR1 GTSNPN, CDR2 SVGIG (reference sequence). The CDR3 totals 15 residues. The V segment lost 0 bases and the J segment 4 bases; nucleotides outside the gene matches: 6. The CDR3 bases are TGTGCCTGGAGTGTAAGCAGGGGGGCGAATCAGCCCCAGCATTTT. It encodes CAWSVSRGANQPQHF.

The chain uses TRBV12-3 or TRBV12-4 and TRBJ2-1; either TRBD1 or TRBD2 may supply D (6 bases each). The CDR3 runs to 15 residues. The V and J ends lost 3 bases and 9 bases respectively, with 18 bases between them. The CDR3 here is CASSFRADGGSEQFF. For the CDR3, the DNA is TGTGCCAGCAGTTTCCGAGCGGACGGGGGCAGTGAGCAGTTCTTC.

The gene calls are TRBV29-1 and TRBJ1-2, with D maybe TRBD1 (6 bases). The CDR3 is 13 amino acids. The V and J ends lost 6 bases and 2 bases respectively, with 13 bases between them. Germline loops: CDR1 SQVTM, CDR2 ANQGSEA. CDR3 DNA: TGCAGCGTCGATATGGACAGAAACTATGGCTACACCTTC. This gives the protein CSVDMDRNYGYTF.

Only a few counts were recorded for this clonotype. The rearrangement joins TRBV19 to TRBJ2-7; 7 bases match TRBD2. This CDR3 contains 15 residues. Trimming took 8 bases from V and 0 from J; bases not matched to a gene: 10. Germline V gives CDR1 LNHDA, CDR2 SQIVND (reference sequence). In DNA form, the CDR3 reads TGTGCCAGTCTGCCCCAGCGGGGCGCCTCCTACGAGCAGTACTTC. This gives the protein CASLPQRGASYEQYF.

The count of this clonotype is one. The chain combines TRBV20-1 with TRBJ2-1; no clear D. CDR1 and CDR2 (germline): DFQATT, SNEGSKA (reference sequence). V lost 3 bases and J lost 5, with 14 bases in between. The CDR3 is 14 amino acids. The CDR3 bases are TGCAGTGCTAGTAGAACCGAGATCAACAATGAGCAGTTCTTC. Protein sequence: CSASRTEINNEQFF.

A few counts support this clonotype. CDR3 residues: CASIRGSSNQPQHF. CDR3 bases: TGTGCCAGCATTCGGGGTTCTAGCAATCAGCCCCAGCATTTT. J is TRBJ1-5 and V is TRBV6-1; D gene unclear. Germline V gene data show CDR1 as MNHNS and CDR2 as SASEGT. The CDR3 has 14 amino acids. V was clipped by 7 bases and J by 0 bases, with 10 bases between them.

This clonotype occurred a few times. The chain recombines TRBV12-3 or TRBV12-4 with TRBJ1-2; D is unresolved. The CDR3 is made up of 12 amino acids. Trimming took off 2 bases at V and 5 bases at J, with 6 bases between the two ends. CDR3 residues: CASSLQLYGYTF. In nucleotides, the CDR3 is TGTGCCAGCAGTTTACAACTGTATGGCTACACCTTC.

CDR3 DNA: TGTGCCAGCAGCTTGGTGGGTTTTCGGCCCAACACCGGGGAGCTGTTTTTT. Protein sequence: CASSLVGFRPNTGELFF. The genes are TRBV5-5 and TRBJ2-2; D gene unclear. Trimming removed 0 bases from V and 2 bases from J, with 14 bases in between. The germline gives CDR1 SGHKS, CDR2 YYEKEE (reference sequence). The CDR3 has 17 residues. Supplemented by reference TRBV5-5 and TRBJ2-2, the full variable domain reads DAGVTQSPTHLIKTRGQQVTLRCSPISGHKSVSWYQQVLGQGPQFIFQYYEKEERGRGNFPDRFSARQFPNYSSELNVNALLLGDSALYLCASSLVGFRPNTGELFFGEGSRLTVL.

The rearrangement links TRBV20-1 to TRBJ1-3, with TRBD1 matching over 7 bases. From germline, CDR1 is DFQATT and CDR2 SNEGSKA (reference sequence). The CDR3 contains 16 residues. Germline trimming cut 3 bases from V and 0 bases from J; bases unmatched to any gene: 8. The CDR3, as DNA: TGCAGTGCTAGGGCCCCGACAGGGAGCTCTGGAAACACCATATATTTT. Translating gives CSARAPTGSSGNTIYF.

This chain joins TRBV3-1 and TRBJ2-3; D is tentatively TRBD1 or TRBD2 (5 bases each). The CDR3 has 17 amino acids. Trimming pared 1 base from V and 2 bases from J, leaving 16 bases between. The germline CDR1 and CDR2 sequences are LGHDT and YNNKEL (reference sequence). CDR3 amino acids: CASSQVGTIRPTDTQYF. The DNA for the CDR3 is TGTGCCAGCAGCCAAGTCGGGACCATAAGACCCACAGATACGCAGTATTTT.

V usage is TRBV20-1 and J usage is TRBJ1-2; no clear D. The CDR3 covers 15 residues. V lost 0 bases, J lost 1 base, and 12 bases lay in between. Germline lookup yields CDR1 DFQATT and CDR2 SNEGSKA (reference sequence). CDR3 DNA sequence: TGCAGTGCTAGAGATGGGCAGAATTTTAACTATGGCTACACCTTC. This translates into CSARDGQNFNYGYTF.

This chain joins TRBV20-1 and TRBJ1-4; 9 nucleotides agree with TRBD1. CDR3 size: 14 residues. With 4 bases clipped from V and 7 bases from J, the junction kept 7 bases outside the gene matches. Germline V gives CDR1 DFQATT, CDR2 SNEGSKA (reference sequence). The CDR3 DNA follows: TGCAGTGCTACGGTCGGGACAGGGCGTGAAAAACTGTTTTTT. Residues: CSATVGTGREKLFF.

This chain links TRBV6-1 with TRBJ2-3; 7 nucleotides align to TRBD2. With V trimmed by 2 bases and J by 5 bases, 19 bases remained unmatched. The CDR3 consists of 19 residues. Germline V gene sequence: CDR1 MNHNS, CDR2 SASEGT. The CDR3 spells CASSEWIRAGSLEVDTQYF. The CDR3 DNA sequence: TGTGCCAGCAGTGAATGGATCCGAGCGGGATCTTTGGAGGTAGATACGCAGTATTTT.

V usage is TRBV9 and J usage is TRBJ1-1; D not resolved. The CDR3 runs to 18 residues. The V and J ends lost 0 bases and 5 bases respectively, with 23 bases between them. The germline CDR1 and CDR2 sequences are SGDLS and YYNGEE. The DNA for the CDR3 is TGTGCCAGCAGCGTAGCCCCTCCGGGCCCCGGGTTTGGGACTGAAGCTTTCTTT. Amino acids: CASSVAPPGPGFGTEAFF.

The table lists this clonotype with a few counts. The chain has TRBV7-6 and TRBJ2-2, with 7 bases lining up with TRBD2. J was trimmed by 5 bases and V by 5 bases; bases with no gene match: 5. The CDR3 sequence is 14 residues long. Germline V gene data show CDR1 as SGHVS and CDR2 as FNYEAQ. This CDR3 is CASSPRTRTGELFF. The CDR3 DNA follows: TGTGCCAGCAGCCCCAGGACTAGGACCGGGGAGCTGTTTTTT.

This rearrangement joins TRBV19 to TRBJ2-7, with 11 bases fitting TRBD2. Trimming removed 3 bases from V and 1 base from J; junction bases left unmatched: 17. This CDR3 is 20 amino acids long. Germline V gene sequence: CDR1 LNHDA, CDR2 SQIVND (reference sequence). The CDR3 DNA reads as TGTGCCAGTAGTATCAGCTCCGGGACTAGCGGAGCCCCTTCTTCCTACGAGCAGTACTTC. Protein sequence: CASSISSGTSGAPSSYEQYF.

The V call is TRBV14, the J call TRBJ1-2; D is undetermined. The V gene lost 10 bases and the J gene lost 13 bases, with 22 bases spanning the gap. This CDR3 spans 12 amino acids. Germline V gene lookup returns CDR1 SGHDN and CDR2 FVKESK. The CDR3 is CATRNDQALLTF. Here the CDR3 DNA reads TGTGCCACCAGAAATGACCAGGCCCTGCTCACCTTC.